These 4 T cell receptor beta chains originate from one sample sequenced in a study of response to subunit inactivated influenza vaccine (dated by TCRdb to 2017 to 2018). Receptor libraries were prepared by RT-PCR. The reads were generated on an Illumina HiSeq 2500. TCRdb reran the public reads through fastp at Q25 and MiXCR, keeping productive beta chains. Rows with one shared CDR3 protein collapse into an entry with the most common genes and DNA. The sample includes roughly 700,000 distinct CDR3 sequences, with approximately 15% observed a single time. In total, the top ten clones hold approximately 7% of the sample. The material was PBMCs from blood, obtained 14 to 15 days before vaccination. The receptor source for this set is a man aged 50-60 years who received an inactivated influenza vaccine. Donor details come from another sample of the same person, matched by shared clones.

This clonotype occurred once. The chain employs TRBV28 and TRBJ2-5; D is unclear. CDR1 and CDR2 from the germline V gene are MDHEN and SYDVKM. The CDR3 has 12 residues. Trimming took off 6 bases at V and 4 bases at J, with 9 bases between the two ends. The CDR3 is CASRASAETQYF. The DNA of the CDR3 is TGTGCCAGCAGGGCGTCGGCAGAGACCCAGTACTTC.

Only a few counts were recorded for this clonotype. The chain recombines TRBV5-1 with TRBJ2-1; unclear D gene. Looked up from germline, CDR1 is SGHRS and CDR2 is YFSETQ. The CDR3 consists of 13 residues. Trimming pared 4 bases from V and 8 bases from J, leaving 13 bases between. Written as DNA, the CDR3 is TGCGCCAGCAGCGCGCGGCAGACCGATGAGCAGTTCTTC. Protein product: CASSARQTDEQFF. Full variable domain (missing parts from reference TRBV5-1 and TRBJ2-1): KAGVTQTPRYLIKTRGQQVTLSCSPISGHRSVSWYQQTPGQGLQFLFEYFSETQRNKGNFPGRFSGRQFSNSRSEMNVSTLELGDSALYLCASSARQTDEQFFGPGTRLTVL.

This rearrangement joins TRBV20-1 to TRBJ2-5; D is unresolved. V lost 7 bases and J 3 bases, leaving 6 bases between the germline ends. The CDR3 covers 10 residues. CDR1 is DFQATT, CDR2 SNEGSKA, per germline (reference sequence). CDR3 sequence reads: CSGQKETQYF. The CDR3 nucleotides are TGCAGTGGGCAGAAAGAGACCCAGTACTTC.

This clonotype has only a few counts. The rearrangement uses TRBV5-1 and TRBJ2-1, with TRBD2 identical over 10 bases. This CDR3 has 16 amino acids. CDR1 and CDR2 from the germline V gene are SGHRS and YFSETQ. The V and J ends lost 1 base and 9 bases, in that order; junction bases with no gene match: 10. The CDR3 nucleotides are TGCGCCAGCAGCTTGAGCCTAGCGGGAGAAATTGGTGAGCAGTTCTTC. This translates into CASSLSLAGEIGEQFF.